The sequence of this T cell receptor beta chain was determined in a study of blood T cell repertoires in COVID-19. The V gene's germline CDR1 is LGHDT and CDR2 YNNKEL (reference sequence). CDR3 length: 16 amino acids. The V segment lost 1 base and the J segment 2 bases; nucleotides outside the gene matches: 4. Clones were sequenced by immunoSEQ multiplex PCR, and TCRdb holds only the in-frame ones, with some missing. The table has tens of thousands of clones, roughly 85% seen once. Material for sequencing was peripheral blood. This receptor was taken from a man aged 55 to 70 with COVID-19, enrolled during active disease. The chain is built from TRBV3-1 (or the pseudogene TRBV3-2) and TRBJ2-7; 11 nucleotides agree with TRBD1. The CDR3 loop is CASSQAGQGVPYEQYF. Here the CDR3 DNA reads TGTGCCAGCAGCCAAGCGGGACAGGGGGTACCCTACGAGCAGTACTTC.